What follows are 19 T cell receptor beta chains derived from one specimen sequenced in a study of OX40 agonist ivuxolimab in advanced cancers. Produced via immunoSEQ multiplex PCR; TCRdb's table is partial and in-frame only. The sample holds roughly 80,000 clones; around 85% are singletons and the top ten take around 2%. The material was CD4+ or CD8+ T cells sorted from blood, obtained in a trial of the OX40 agonist ivuxolimab. The origin of the receptors is an adult with an advanced solid tumor such as melanoma, head and neck, liver or kidney cancer.

The chain is built from TRBV28 and TRBJ1-1, with D possibly TRBD1 on 6 matching bases. Deletions cut 2 bases from V and 5 bases from J, with 9 bases between. This CDR3 spans 13 amino acids. Germline V gives CDR1 MDHEN, CDR2 SYDVKM. CDR3 sequence (DNA): TGTGCCAGCAGTTTAAGAGGGGGGACTGAAGCTTTCTTT. This sequence encodes CASSLRGGTEAFF.

This clone was picked up a small number of times. The chain carries TRBV15 and TRBJ1-2, with D possibly matching TRBD1 (6 bases). Germline V gives CDR1 LNHNV, CDR2 YYDKDF (reference sequence). Deletions cut 0 bases from V and 8 bases from J, with 13 bases between. CDR3 size: 14 residues. This CDR3 is CATSRDAGARGYTF. The CDR3 DNA sequence: TGTGCCACCAGCAGAGATGCGGGGGCGCGGGGCTACACCTTC.

There are a few counts of this clone. The chain links TRBV9 to TRBJ2-3; 10 positions agree with TRBD2. Germline lookup yields CDR1 SGDLS and CDR2 YYNGEE. The CDR3 covers 18 residues. With V trimmed by 3 bases and J by 3 bases, 13 bases remained unmatched. The CDR3 sequence: CASSARSGGTSATDTQYF. In DNA form, the CDR3 reads TGTGCCAGCAGCGCCCGTAGCGGCGGGACTAGCGCGACAGATACGCAGTATTTT.

This chain's CDR3 is CASSLHTGTPNYGYTF. In DNA form, the CDR3 reads TGTGCCAGCAGTTTACACACCGGGACCCCTAACTATGGCTACACCTTC. The genes are TRBV28 and TRBJ1-2; D perhaps matches TRBD1 (5 bases). This CDR3 is built from 16 residues. Trimming removed 2 bases at V and 0 bases at J, with 13 bases between. Germline CDR1 and CDR2: MDHEN and SYDVKM.

The chain combines TRBV18 with TRBJ1-3; D is unresolved. CDR1 is KGHSH and CDR2 is LQKENI in the germline V gene. Trimming shortened V by 4 bases and J by 0 bases, and 16 bases separated the two germline ends. The CDR3 covers 17 residues. CDR3 region: CASSLGPRGDSGNTIYF. CDR3 sequence (DNA): TGTGCCAGCTCACTCGGACCCCGAGGAGACTCTGGAAACACCATATATTTT.

The rearrangement uses TRBV6-5 and TRBJ1-1; possibly TRBD1 for D (5 bases). Trimming took 4 bases from V and 4 from J, leaving 16 bases between them. The CDR3 covers 15 residues. Germline V gene data show CDR1 as MNHEY and CDR2 as SVGAGI. CDR3 sequence (DNA): TGTGCCAGCAGTTCCCGGACGCGGGGGAGCACTGAAGCTTTCTTT. Its translation: CASSSRTRGSTEAFF.

CDR3 coding DNA: TGTGCCAGCTCACCACCAAGACTAGCCCTACCTACCGGGGAGCTGTTTTTT. Protein sequence: CASSPPRLALPTGELFF. The chain is built from TRBV18 and TRBJ2-2; 7 nucleotides agree with TRBD2. The V gene's germline CDR1 is KGHSH and CDR2 LQKENI. The CDR3 runs to 17 residues. Unmatched junction bases numbered 9, after V lost 0 bases and J lost 5 bases.

V usage is TRBV9 and J usage is TRBJ2-3, with 13 positions matching TRBD2. After removal of 4 bases from V and 6 bases from J, the junction contained 2 bases not matched to a gene. Germline V lookup: CDR1 SGDLS, CDR2 YYNGEE. CDR3 length: 14 residues. The CDR3 here is CASSTTSGRDTQYF. CDR3 in DNA: TGTGCCAGCAGCACGACTAGCGGGAGGGATACGCAGTATTTT. The full variable domain, its missing parts supplied by reference TRBV9 and TRBJ2-3, is DSGVTQTPKHLITATGQRVTLRCSPRSGDLSVYWYQQSLDQGLQFLIQYYNGEERAKGNILERFSAQQFPDLHSELNLSSLELGDSALYFCASSTTSGRDTQYFGPGTRLTVL.

CDR3 residues: CASNPGQTFYEQYF. CDR3 DNA sequence: TGTGCCAGCAACCCAGGACAGACATTCTACGAGCAGTACTTC. V usage is TRBV6-5 and J usage is TRBJ2-7; D possibly corresponds to TRBD1 (6 bases). This CDR3 is built from 14 residues. V lost 7 bases to trimming and J lost 3 bases, with 16 bases between them. The germline V gene has CDR1 MNHEY and CDR2 SVGAGI.

V usage is TRBV11-2 and J usage is TRBJ1-4, with 7 bases that match TRBD1. Losses at the gene ends were 5 bases for V and 11 bases for J; bases not matched to a gene: 11. The CDR3 has 14 amino acids. The germline V gene encodes CDR1 SGHAT and CDR2 FQNNGV. CDR3 amino acids: CASSQTGSEGKLFF. CDR3 sequence (DNA): TGTGCCAGCAGCCAGACAGGGTCGGAAGGCAAACTGTTTTTT.

This clone was seen a single time. This CDR3 is also generated by other DNA sequences in the sample. The rearrangement joins TRBV6-1 to TRBJ2-7; D is undetermined. The CDR3 totals 15 residues. V dropped 5 bases and J dropped 3 bases, with 17 bases sitting between them. Germline-derived CDR1 and CDR2 are MNHNS and SASEGT. CDR3 region: CASSPKINLLYEQYF. CDR3 sequence (DNA): TGTGCCAGCAGTCCCAAGATAAACCTCCTCTACGAGCAGTACTTC.

This sequence joins TRBV19 and TRBJ1-5, with unresolved D. The ends were cut back, 5 bases at V and 1 base at J, with 12 bases in the middle. Germline CDR1 is LNHDA and CDR2 is SQIVND (reference sequence). The CDR3 consists of 15 residues. This chain's CDR3 is CASSLGKNSNQPQHF. CDR3 DNA sequence: TGTGCCAGTAGTTTAGGGAAAAACAGCAATCAGCCCCAGCATTTT.

The chain uses TRBV14 and TRBJ2-1, with D perhaps matching TRBD1 (5 bases). The CDR3 is 18 residues long. Germline assignment: CDR1 SGHDN and CDR2 FVKESK. V was pared by 0 bases and J by 5 bases, with 20 bases between. The CDR3 region has the DNA TGTGCCAGCAGCCAAGAAGTAGGGGCCATCGGTATTAACAATGAGCAGTTCTTC. Protein: CASSQEVGAIGINNEQFF.

This clone occurred once. The rearrangement uses TRBV18 and TRBJ2-3, with D hard to call. V lost 2 bases to trimming and J lost 5 bases, with 14 bases between them. This CDR3 contains 15 residues. Germline CDR1 reads KGHSH; CDR2 reads LQKENI. The DNA of the CDR3 is TGTGCCAGCTCACCAGGGTCGGTAGGCTTAGATACGCAGTATTTT. Its protein product is CASSPGSVGLDTQYF. The entire variable domain, with the rest obtained from reference TRBV18 and TRBJ2-3, is as follows: NAGVMQNPRHLVRRRGQEARLRCSPMKGHSHVYWYRQLPEEGLKFMVYLQKENIIDESGMPKERFSAEFPKEGPSILRIQQVVRGDSAAYFCASSPGSVGLDTQYFGPGTRLTVL.

In its sample, this clone was seen once. The rearrangement uses TRBV6-5 and TRBJ1-1, with 12 bases lining up with TRBD1. Losses at the gene ends were 6 bases for V and 3 bases for J; bases not matched to a gene: 2. Germline CDR1 and CDR2: MNHEY and SVGAGI. The CDR3 spans 14 residues. CDR3 nucleotides: TGTGCCAGCAGGGGACAGGGGGCGCACACTGAAGCTTTCTTT. It translates to CASRGQGAHTEAFF.

The chain links TRBV27 to TRBJ2-1, with 9 bases aligning to TRBD2. V gave up 6 bases and J gave up 5 bases; unmatched junction bases: 11. The CDR3 contains 16 residues. Germline V gives CDR1 MNHEY, CDR2 SMNVEV (reference sequence). The chain's CDR3 is CASSAGVAGAHNEQFF. The CDR3 DNA follows: TGTGCCAGCAGCGCAGGTGTAGCGGGGGCCCACAATGAGCAGTTCTTC.

This clone turned up a few times. The chain employs TRBV2 and TRBJ2-1; weak D call: TRBD2 (5 bases). The CDR3 totals 13 residues. Germline lookup yields CDR1 SNHLY and CDR2 FYNNEI. V was pared by 6 bases and J by 9 bases, with 15 bases between. The CDR3 sequence: CASRDTSSGEQFF. DNA for the CDR3: TGTGCCAGCAGAGATACTAGTTCGGGTGAGCAGTTCTTC.

The chain couples TRBV5-1 to TRBJ2-1; a weak D match, TRBD1 (5 bases). CDR1 and CDR2 (germline): SGHRS, YFSETQ. The CDR3 has 15 amino acids. V was trimmed by 4 bases and J by 1 base, leaving 12 bases between them. CDR3 loop: CASSLLRGSYNEQFF. The CDR3 nucleotides are TGCGCCAGCAGCCTCCTTAGGGGTTCCTACAATGAGCAGTTCTTC.

The chain couples TRBV9 to TRBJ2-3; 9 nucleotides agree with TRBD1. The CDR3 sequence is 14 residues long. Germline-derived CDR1 and CDR2 are SGDLS and YYNGEE. V dropped 4 bases and J dropped 4; count of bases not matched to a gene: 4. The CDR3 reads CASSPDRGADTQYF. The CDR3 DNA follows: TGTGCCAGCAGCCCGGACAGGGGAGCAGATACGCAGTATTTT.